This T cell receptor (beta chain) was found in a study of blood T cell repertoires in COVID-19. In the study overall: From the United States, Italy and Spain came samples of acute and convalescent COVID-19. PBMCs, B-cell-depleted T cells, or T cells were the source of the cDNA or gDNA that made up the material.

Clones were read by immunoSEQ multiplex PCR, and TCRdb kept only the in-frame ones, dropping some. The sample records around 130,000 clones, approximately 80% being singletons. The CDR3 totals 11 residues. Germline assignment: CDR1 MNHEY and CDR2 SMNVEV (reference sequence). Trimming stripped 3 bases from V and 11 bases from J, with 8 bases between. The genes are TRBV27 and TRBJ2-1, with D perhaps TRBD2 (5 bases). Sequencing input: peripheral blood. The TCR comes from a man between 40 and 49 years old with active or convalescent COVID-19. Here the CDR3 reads CASSFSGKQFF. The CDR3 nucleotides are TGTGCCAGCAGTTTTTCCGGGAAGCAGTTCTTC.